Following are 27 T cell receptor beta chains from one sample sequenced in a study of T cells in localized non-small cell lung cancer. The table came from immunoSEQ multiplex PCR; TCRdb's copy has only in-frame clones and leaves some out. The sample yields under 40,000 clones, nearly 80% seen once. The source material was peripheral blood, sampled before any cancer treatment. The receptor source for this set is a male donor older than 55 with stage II squamous cell lung carcinoma.

This clone has just one count. V gene TRBV6-1 combines with J gene TRBJ1-5, with 9 positions matching TRBD1. The CDR3 runs 14 residues. CDR1 MNHNS and CDR2 SASEGT come from the germline V gene. V shed 6 bases, J shed 7 bases, and the junction held 7 bases outside the gene matches. The CDR3 nucleotides read TGTGCCAGCAGAACAGGGGGCGCGGAGCAGCCCCAGCATTTT. It encodes CASRTGGAEQPQHF.

The V and J genes are TRBV2 and TRBJ2-2, with D possibly TRBD2 on 6 matching bases. In germline, CDR1 is SNHLY, CDR2 FYNNEI. Trimming cost V 5 bases and J 2 bases, with 9 bases left between them. The CDR3 sequence is 14 residues long. This CDR3 is CASSRDSNTGELFF. In nucleotides, the CDR3 is TGTGCCAGCAGTAGGGACTCAAACACCGGGGAGCTGTTTTTT.

The V gene is TRBV7-8, the J gene TRBJ2-1, with D hard to call. Germline V gene sequence: CDR1 SGHVS, CDR2 FQNEAQ. Trimming pared 2 bases from V and 2 bases from J, leaving 13 bases between. This CDR3 has 16 residues. CDR3 nucleotide sequence: TGTGCCAGCAGCTTAATGCGATCGCGGACCTACAATGAGCAGTTCTTC. Its protein product is CASSLMRSRTYNEQFF.

This clone was detected only a few times. V and J are TRBV7-9 and TRBJ2-3; D possibly corresponds to TRBD2 (6 bases). This CDR3 region has 19 residues. The germline V and J ends were trimmed by 5 bases and 2 bases, with 26 bases remaining between them. Germline CDR1 SEHNR, CDR2 FQNEAQ (reference sequence). The CDR3 region is CASSNLGRGLLLNTDTQYF. In DNA form, the CDR3 reads TGTGCCAGCAGCAATTTGGGGCGGGGCCTGCTCCTAAACACAGATACGCAGTATTTT. Combining the CDR3 with reference TRBV7-9 and TRBJ2-3 gives the whole variable domain DTGVSQNPRHKITKRGQNVTFRCDPISEHNRLYWYRQTLGQGPEFLTYFQNEAQLEKSRLLSDRFSAERPKGSFSTLEIQRTEQGDSAMYLCASSNLGRGLLLNTDTQYFGPGTRLTVL.

This chain joins TRBV29-1 and TRBJ1-1; 9 bases are a match to TRBD1. Germline CDR1 SQVTM, CDR2 ANQGSEA. J was trimmed by 0 bases and V by 7 bases; bases with no gene match: 6. The CDR3 is 14 amino acids. CDR3 protein: CSGSRDRVNTEAFF. The CDR3 DNA reads TGCAGCGGTAGCCGGGACAGGGTGAACACTGAAGCTTTCTTT.

The genes are TRBV5-4 and TRBJ2-6, with TRBD1 matching over 11 bases. Unmatched junction bases numbered 1, after V lost 3 bases and J lost 2 bases. Germline CDR1 SGHNT, CDR2 YYREEE (reference sequence). The CDR3 contains 16 residues. The chain's CDR3 is CASSWDRGAGANVLTF. Written as DNA, the CDR3 is TGTGCCAGCAGCTGGGACAGGGGGGCTGGGGCCAACGTCCTGACTTTC.

The genes are TRBV5-1 and TRBJ1-1, with D possibly matching TRBD1 (5 bases). The germline gives CDR1 SGHRS, CDR2 YFSETQ. Deletions cut 0 bases from V and 2 bases from J, with 11 bases between. This CDR3 comprises 15 residues. CDR3 loop: CASSLGAGFNTEAFF. The CDR3 bases are TGCGCCAGCAGCTTGGGGGCAGGGTTCAACACTGAAGCTTTCTTT.

The chain is built from TRBV7-3 and TRBJ1-5; no clear D. The germline CDR1 and CDR2 sequences are SGHTA and FQGTGA. CDR3 length: 13 amino acids. V was trimmed by 4 bases and J by 4 bases, leaving 8 bases between them. CDR3 sequence: CASSSPGNQPQHF. The CDR3 nucleotides are TGTGCCAGCAGCTCTCCCGGGAATCAGCCCCAGCATTTT.

The gene calls are TRBV7-2 and TRBJ2-7; the D gene could be TRBD1 or TRBD2 (6 bases each). Germline CDR1 reads SGHTA; CDR2 reads FQGNSA. This CDR3 spans 13 amino acids. The CDR3 here is CATGRDPTGEQYF. In DNA, the CDR3 is TGTGCTACTGGGCGGGACCCAACAGGGGAGCAGTACTTC.

The chain uses TRBV6-6 and TRBJ2-7; unclear D gene. Germline V gene lookup returns CDR1 MNHNY and CDR2 SVGAGI (reference sequence). This CDR3 has 12 amino acids. The V end was cut by 4 bases, the J end by 5 bases, with 9 bases between. The CDR3 coding sequence is TGTGCCAGCAGTTGGGGTCTCAACGAGCAGTACTTC. This translates into CASSWGLNEQYF.

This chain joins TRBV28 and TRBJ2-5; tentative D call: TRBD1 (5 bases). V gave up 1 base and J gave up 5 bases, with 8 bases separating them. The CDR3 runs to 13 residues. Germline loops: CDR1 MDHEN, CDR2 SYDVKM. CDR3 DNA: TGTGCCAGCAGTTTATCAGGGTTGGAGACCCAGTACTTC. Protein sequence: CASSLSGLETQYF.

This clone has just a few counts. The chain links TRBV6-5 to TRBJ2-7; weak D call: TRBD1 (6 bases). Trimming took off 0 bases at V and 4 bases at J, with 13 bases between the two ends. CDR3 size: 15 residues. Per germline, CDR1 MNHEY and CDR2 SVGAGI. Here the CDR3 DNA reads TGTGCCAGCAGTTACTCGGGCAGGGGAAAGTACGAGCAGTACTTC. Translating it yields CASSYSGRGKYEQYF.

This rearrangement joins TRBV5-1 to TRBJ2-5; D uncertain. In germline, CDR1 is SGHRS, CDR2 YFSETQ. Between the trimmed V and J ends, which lost 0 bases and 3 bases, there was a span of 9 bases. The CDR3 loop spans 14 amino acids. CDR3 sequence (DNA): TGCGCCAGCAGCTTGGCCACGGCAGAAGAGACCCAGTACTTC. This gives the protein CASSLATAEETQYF.

The V and J genes are TRBV5-1 and TRBJ2-3; D ambiguous. Trimming shortened V by 0 bases and J by 0 bases, and 8 bases separated the two germline ends. CDR3 size: 15 residues. Per the germline V gene, CDR1 is SGHRS and CDR2 is YFSETQ. CDR3 protein: CASSLGPHSTDTQYF. CDR3 DNA: TGCGCCAGCAGCTTGGGCCCGCATAGCACAGATACGCAGTATTTT. Variable domain in full (rest from reference TRBV5-1 and TRBJ2-3): KAGVTQTPRYLIKTRGQQVTLSCSPISGHRSVSWYQQTPGQGLQFLFEYFSETQRNKGNFPGRFSGRQFSNSRSEMNVSTLELGDSALYLCASSLGPHSTDTQYFGPGTRLTVL.

This sequence joins TRBV7-9 and TRBJ2-1, with 14 bases aligning to TRBD2. Germline V gene data show CDR1 as SEHNR and CDR2 as FQNEAQ (reference sequence). This CDR3 is 14 amino acids long. Losses at the gene ends were 11 bases for V and 6 bases for J; bases not matched to a gene: 6. CDR3 loop: CAGGLAGVRNEQFF. For the CDR3, the DNA is TGTGCCGGGGGACTAGCGGGAGTGCGCAATGAGCAGTTCTTC. Combining the CDR3 with reference TRBV7-9 and TRBJ2-1 gives the whole variable domain DTGVSQNPRHKITKRGQNVTFRCDPISEHNRLYWYRQTLGQGPEFLTYFQNEAQLEKSRLLSDRFSAERPKGSFSTLEIQRTEQGDSAMYLCAGGLAGVRNEQFFGPGTRLTVL.

This chain joins TRBV23-1 and TRBJ2-1; 8 bases map to TRBD1. TRBV23-1 is known as an ORF, though its function is uncertain. CDR3 length: 14 residues. V shed 6 bases and J 8 bases; nucleotides not matched to a gene: 9. The CDR3 spells CASRQGQGMYEQFF. The CDR3 DNA is TGCGCCAGCAGGCAAGGACAGGGTATGTATGAGCAGTTCTTC.

The rearrangement joins TRBV7-2 to TRBJ1-2; no clear D. The CDR3 sequence is 14 residues long. V was shortened by 5 bases and J by 4 bases, with 14 bases between the two germline ends. Germline-derived CDR1 and CDR2 are SGHTA and FQGNSA. CDR3 sequence: CASSPDQSGYGYTF. CDR3 in DNA: TGTGCCAGCAGCCCCGACCAGTCGGGCTATGGCTACACCTTC.

The chain joins TRBV6-1 to TRBJ2-3, with TRBD2 matching 11 bases. The CDR3 has 18 residues. The junction had 9 bases not matched to a gene; V was cut back by 0 bases and J by 4 bases. CDR1 MNHNS and CDR2 SASEGT come from the germline V gene. This CDR3 reads CASSEARHSGGAPDTQYF. CDR3 bases: TGTGCCAGCAGTGAAGCCCGACATAGCGGGGGGGCCCCAGATACGCAGTATTTT.

This chain joins TRBV7-9 and TRBJ1-1, with 7 positions matching TRBD1. V trimming: 2 bases; J trimming: 5 bases; junction bases outside the gene matches: 2. CDR1 is SEHNR, CDR2 FQNEAQ, per germline (reference sequence). The CDR3 length is 13 residues. The CDR3 DNA reads as TGTGCCAGCAGCTTACAGGGGGGGACTGAAGCTTTCTTT. It codes for CASSLQGGTEAFF.

The sample holds a few counts of this clone. The chain employs TRBV4-1 and TRBJ2-7, with 11 bases aligning to TRBD2. CDR3 size: 15 residues. Trimming removed 2 bases from V and 7 bases from J; junction bases left unmatched: 7. Germline values: CDR1 MGHRA, CDR2 YSYEKL. The CDR3 spells CASSQSGLAVREQYF. The DNA of the CDR3 is TGCGCCAGCAGCCAATCGGGACTAGCGGTGCGGGAGCAGTACTTC.

In this sample, this clone turned up once. This chain joins TRBV7-2 and TRBJ1-2; 9 bases are a match to TRBD1. There are 13 residues in the CDR3. Germline V gene data show CDR1 as SGHTA and CDR2 as FQGNSA. Trimming took 5 bases from V and 6 from J; bases not matched to a gene: 4. The CDR3 DNA reads TGTGCCAGCAGCCCCGACAGGGGGGATGGCTACACCTTC. Translation: CASSPDRGDGYTF.

This clone appeared a few times. A read error is the likely source, as a far larger clone sits one nucleotide away. The chain employs TRBV5-1 and TRBJ2-7; the match to TRBD1 covers 7 bases. Per the germline V gene, CDR1 is SGHRS and CDR2 is YFSETQ. The CDR3 is 15 residues long. V lost 4 bases to trimming and J lost 2 bases; unmatched junction nucleotides: 9. CDR3: CASSTRGQGAYEQYF. The CDR3 nucleotides read TGCGCCAGCAGCACCCGCGGCCAGGGGGCCTACGAGCAGTACTTC. Full variable domain (missing parts from reference TRBV5-1 and TRBJ2-7): KAGVTQTPRYLIKTRGQQVTLSCSPISGHRSVSWYQQTPGQGLQFLFEYFSETQRNKGNFPGRFSGRQFSNSRSEMNVSTLELGDSALYLCASSTRGQGAYEQYFGPGTRLTVT.

The V and J genes are TRBV7-8 and TRBJ1-6, with 10 bases matching TRBD1. This CDR3 contains 17 residues. Germline-derived CDR1 and CDR2 are SGHVS and FQNEAQ. The V gene end was trimmed by 5 bases and the J gene end by 2 bases; junction bases not matched to a gene: 6. In nucleotides, the CDR3 is TGTGCCAGCAGCCCCCGGACAGGGGGAGCCTATAATTCACCCCTCCACTTT. Protein: CASSPRTGGAYNSPLHF.

Comments on this clone: This CDR3 is also generated by other DNA sequences in the sample. This chain connects TRBV10-3 to TRBJ2-7; 8 positions match TRBD1. V lost 6 bases, J lost 0 bases, and 7 bases stayed unmatched. CDR3 length: 15 amino acids. Per germline, CDR1 ENHRY and CDR2 SYGVKD. As DNA, the CDR3 is TGTGCCATCAGCAAGGCCGGGACAGGCTCCTACGAGCAGTACTTC. Amino acid sequence: CAISKAGTGSYEQYF.

The chain couples TRBV4-2 to TRBJ2-1, with 10 positions matching TRBD2. Germline V gives CDR1 LGHNA, CDR2 YNFKEQ. The V segment lost 0 bases and the J segment 6 bases; nucleotides outside the gene matches: 11. The CDR3 is 18 amino acids. CDR3 in amino acids: CASSQDPQREGRSNEQFF. In DNA form, the CDR3 reads TGTGCCAGCAGCCAAGATCCCCAGCGGGAGGGCCGCAGCAATGAGCAGTTCTTC.

The chain is built from TRBV4-1 and TRBJ2-2, with 8 bases that match TRBD2. CDR3 length: 15 amino acids. J lost 2 bases, V lost 4 bases, and 3 bases had no gene match. Germline V CDR1 and CDR2: MGHRA, YSYEKL. The CDR3 DNA sequence: TGCGCCAGCAGCCTTACTAGCGGTAACACCGGGGAGCTGTTTTTT. Its translation is CASSLTSGNTGELFF.

The chain recombines TRBV19 with TRBJ2-5, with a weak D call TRBD1 (5 bases). This CDR3 comprises 15 residues. Germline V lookup: CDR1 LNHDA, CDR2 SQIVND (reference sequence). V gave up 3 bases and J gave up 4 bases, with 15 bases separating them. The CDR3 sequence is CASSIGTSRGETQYF. For the CDR3, the DNA is TGTGCCAGTAGTATCGGAACCTCAAGGGGAGAGACCCAGTACTTC.